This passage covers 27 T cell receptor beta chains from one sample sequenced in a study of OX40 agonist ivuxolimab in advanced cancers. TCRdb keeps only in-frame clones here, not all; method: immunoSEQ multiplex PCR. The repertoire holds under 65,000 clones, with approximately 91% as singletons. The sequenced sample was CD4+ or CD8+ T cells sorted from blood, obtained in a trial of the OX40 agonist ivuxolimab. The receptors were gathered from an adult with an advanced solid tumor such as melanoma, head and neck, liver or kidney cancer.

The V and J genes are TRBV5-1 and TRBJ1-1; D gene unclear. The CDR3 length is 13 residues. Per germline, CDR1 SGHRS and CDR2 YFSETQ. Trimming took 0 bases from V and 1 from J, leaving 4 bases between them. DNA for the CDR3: TGCGCCAGCAGCTTGGATCGGAACACTGAAGCTTTCTTT. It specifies CASSLDRNTEAFF.

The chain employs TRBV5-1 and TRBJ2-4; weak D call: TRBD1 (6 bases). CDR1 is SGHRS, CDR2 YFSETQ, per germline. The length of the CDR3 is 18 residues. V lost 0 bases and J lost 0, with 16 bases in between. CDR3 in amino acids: CASSLAVTGTLAKNIQYF. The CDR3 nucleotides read TGCGCCAGCAGCTTGGCGGTCACAGGGACACTAGCCAAAAACATTCAGTACTTC. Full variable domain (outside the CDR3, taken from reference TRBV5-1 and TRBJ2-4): KAGVTQTPRYLIKTRGQQVTLSCSPISGHRSVSWYQQTPGQGLQFLFEYFSETQRNKGNFPGRFSGRQFSNSRSEMNVSTLELGDSALYLCASSLAVTGTLAKNIQYFGAGTRLSVL.

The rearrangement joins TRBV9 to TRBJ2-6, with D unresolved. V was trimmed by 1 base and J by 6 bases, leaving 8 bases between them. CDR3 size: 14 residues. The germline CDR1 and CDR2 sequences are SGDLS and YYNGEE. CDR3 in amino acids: CASSVSTAANVLTF. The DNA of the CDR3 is TGTGCCAGCAGCGTATCCACGGCGGCCAACGTCCTGACTTTC. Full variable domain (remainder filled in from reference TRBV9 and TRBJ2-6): DSGVTQTPKHLITATGQRVTLRCSPRSGDLSVYWYQQSLDQGLQFLIQYYNGEERAKGNILERFSAQQFPDLHSELNLSSLELGDSALYFCASSVSTAANVLTFGAGSRLTVL.

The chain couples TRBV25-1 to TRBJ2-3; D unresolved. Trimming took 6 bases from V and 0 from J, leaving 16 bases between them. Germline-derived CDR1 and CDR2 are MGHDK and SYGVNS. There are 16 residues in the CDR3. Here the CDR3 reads CASSLGLRLSTDTQYF. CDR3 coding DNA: TGTGCCAGCAGCCTCGGGTTACGGTTGAGCACAGATACGCAGTATTTT.

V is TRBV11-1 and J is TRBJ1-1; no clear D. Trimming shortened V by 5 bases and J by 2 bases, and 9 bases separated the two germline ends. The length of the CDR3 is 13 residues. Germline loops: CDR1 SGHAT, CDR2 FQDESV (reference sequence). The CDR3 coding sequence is TGTGCCAGCAGCCTCATTACAAACACTGAAGCTTTCTTT. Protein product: CASSLITNTEAFF.

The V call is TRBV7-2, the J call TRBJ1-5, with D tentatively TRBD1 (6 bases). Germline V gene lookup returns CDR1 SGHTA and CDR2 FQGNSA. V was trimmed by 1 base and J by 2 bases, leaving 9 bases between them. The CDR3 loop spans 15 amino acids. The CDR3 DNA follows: TGTGCCAGCAGCTTAGTGGACAGCCGCAATCAGCCCCAGCATTTT. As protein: CASSLVDSRNQPQHF.

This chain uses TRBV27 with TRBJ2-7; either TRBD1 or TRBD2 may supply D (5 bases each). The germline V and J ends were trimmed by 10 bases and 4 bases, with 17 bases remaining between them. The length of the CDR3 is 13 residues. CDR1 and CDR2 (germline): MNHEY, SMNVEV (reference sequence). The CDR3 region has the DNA TGTGCCATCCAAGGGGCGGGCGTATACGAGCAGTACTTC. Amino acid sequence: CAIQGAGVYEQYF.

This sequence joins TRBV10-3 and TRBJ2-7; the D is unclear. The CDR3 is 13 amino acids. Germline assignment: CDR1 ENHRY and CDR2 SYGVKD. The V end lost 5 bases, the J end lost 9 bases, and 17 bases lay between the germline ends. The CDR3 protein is CAISQKRDLGQYF. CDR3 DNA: TGTGCCATCAGTCAGAAGCGCGATCTCGGGCAGTACTTC.

The CDR3 loop reads CASSSPGQRGQQYF. As DNA, the CDR3 is TGTGCCAGCAGTTCCCCGGGCCAGCGGGGGCAGCAGTACTTC. The chain is built from TRBV28 and TRBJ2-7; 8 bases align to TRBD2. After removal of 4 bases from V and 8 bases from J, the junction contained 10 bases not matched to a gene. From germline, CDR1 is MDHEN and CDR2 SYDVKM. This CDR3 contains 14 residues.

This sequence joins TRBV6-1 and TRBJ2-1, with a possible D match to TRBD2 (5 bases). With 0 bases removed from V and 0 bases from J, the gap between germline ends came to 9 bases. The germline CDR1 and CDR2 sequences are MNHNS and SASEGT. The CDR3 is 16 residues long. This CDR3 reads CASSEAGRSSYNEQFF. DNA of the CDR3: TGTGCCAGCAGTGAAGCGGGGAGAAGCTCCTACAATGAGCAGTTCTTC.

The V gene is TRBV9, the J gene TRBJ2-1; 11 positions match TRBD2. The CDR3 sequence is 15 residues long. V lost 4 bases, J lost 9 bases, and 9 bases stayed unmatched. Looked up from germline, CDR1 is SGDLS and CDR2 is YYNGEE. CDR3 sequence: CASSIGGLADSEQFF. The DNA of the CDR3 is TGTGCCAGCAGCATTGGGGGACTAGCGGATAGTGAGCAGTTCTTC.

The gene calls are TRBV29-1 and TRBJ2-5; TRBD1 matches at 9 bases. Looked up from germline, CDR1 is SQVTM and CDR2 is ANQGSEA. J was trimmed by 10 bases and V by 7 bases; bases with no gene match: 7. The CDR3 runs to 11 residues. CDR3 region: CSAGQGFDQYF. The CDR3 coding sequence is TGCAGCGCGGGACAGGGATTTGACCAGTACTTC.

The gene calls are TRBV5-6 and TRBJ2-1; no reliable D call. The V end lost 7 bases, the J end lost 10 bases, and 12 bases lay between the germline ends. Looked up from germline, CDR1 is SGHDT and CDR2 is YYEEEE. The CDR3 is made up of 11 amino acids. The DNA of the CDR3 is TGTGCCAGCCGTGCGTATGGGGAGCAGTTCTTC. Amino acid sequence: CASRAYGEQFF.

CDR3 protein: CASSYSGQGNNEQFF. CDR3 sequence (DNA): TGTGCCAGCAGTTACTCGGGGCAGGGGAACAATGAGCAGTTCTTC. V gene TRBV6-5 combines with J gene TRBJ2-1, with a possible D match to TRBD1 (6 bases). The germline V gene encodes CDR1 MNHEY and CDR2 SVGAGI. CDR3 length: 15 amino acids. The V gene lost 0 bases and the J gene lost 5 bases, with 11 bases spanning the gap.

The CDR3 sequence is CASTHRYSYNEQFF. DNA of the CDR3: TGTGCCAGTACCCATCGGTACTCCTACAATGAGCAGTTCTTC. This rearrangement joins TRBV19 to TRBJ2-1; D remains unclear. The germline V and J ends were trimmed by 7 bases and 0 bases, with 10 bases remaining between them. CDR1 is LNHDA, CDR2 SQIVND, per germline (reference sequence). The CDR3 is 14 residues long.

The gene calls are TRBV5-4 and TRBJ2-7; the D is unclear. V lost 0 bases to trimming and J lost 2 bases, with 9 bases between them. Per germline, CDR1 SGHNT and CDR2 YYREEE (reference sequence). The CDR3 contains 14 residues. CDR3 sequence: CASSLGGTAYEQYF. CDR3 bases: TGTGCCAGCAGCTTGGGCGGTACGGCCTACGAGCAGTACTTC.

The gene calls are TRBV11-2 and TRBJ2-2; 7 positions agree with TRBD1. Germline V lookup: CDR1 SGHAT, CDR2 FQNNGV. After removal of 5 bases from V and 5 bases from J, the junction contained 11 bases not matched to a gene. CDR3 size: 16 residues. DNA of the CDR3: TGTGCCAGCAGCCCCCGGACAGGTAGCCTTACCGGGGAGCTGTTTTTT. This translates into CASSPRTGSLTGELFF.

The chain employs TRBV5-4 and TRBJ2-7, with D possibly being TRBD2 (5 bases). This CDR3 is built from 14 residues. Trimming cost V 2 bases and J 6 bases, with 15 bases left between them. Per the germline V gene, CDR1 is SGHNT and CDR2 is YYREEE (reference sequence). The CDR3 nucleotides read TGTGCCAGCAGCTTCCAGCGGACCTCCGGCGAGCAGTACTTC. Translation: CASSFQRTSGEQYF.

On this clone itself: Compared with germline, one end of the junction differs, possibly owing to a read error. The CDR3 sequence: CASSSGTGKETQYF. The CDR3 DNA is TGTGCTAGCAGCTCCGGGACAGGGAAAGAGACCCAGTACTTC. The chain has TRBV7-7 and TRBJ2-5, with TRBD1 matching 9 bases. Germline V CDR1 and CDR2: SSHAT, FNYEAQ (reference sequence). This CDR3 contains 14 residues.

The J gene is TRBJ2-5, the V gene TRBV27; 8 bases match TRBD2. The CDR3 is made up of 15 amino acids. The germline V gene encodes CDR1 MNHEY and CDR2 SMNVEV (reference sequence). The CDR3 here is CGGGAGESPQETQYF. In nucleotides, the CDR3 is TGTGGGGGTGGAGCGGGAGAGAGTCCCCAAGAGACCCAGTACTTC.

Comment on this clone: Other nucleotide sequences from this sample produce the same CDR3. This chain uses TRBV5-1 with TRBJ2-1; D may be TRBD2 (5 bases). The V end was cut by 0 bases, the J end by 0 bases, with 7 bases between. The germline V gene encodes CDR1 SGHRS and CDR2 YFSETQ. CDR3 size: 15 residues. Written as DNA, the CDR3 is TGCGCCAGCAGCTTGGGAGAGGGCTCCTACAATGAGCAGTTCTTC. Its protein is CASSLGEGSYNEQFF.

As DNA, the CDR3 is TGTGCCAGCAGCAGGACTAGCGGGAGGGATACGCAGTATTTT. Translated: CASSRTSGRDTQYF. J is TRBJ2-3 and V is TRBV11-1, with TRBD2 identical over 14 bases. This CDR3 has 14 amino acids. After removal of 5 bases from V and 6 bases from J, the junction contained 1 base not matched to a gene. Germline values: CDR1 SGHAT, CDR2 FQDESV (reference sequence).

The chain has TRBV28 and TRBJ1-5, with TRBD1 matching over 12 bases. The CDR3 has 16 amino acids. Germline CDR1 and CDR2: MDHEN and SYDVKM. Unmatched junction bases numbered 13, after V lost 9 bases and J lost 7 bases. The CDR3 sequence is CASGGTGGNRRQPQHF. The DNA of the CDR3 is TGTGCCAGTGGCGGGACAGGGGGCAATAGGCGACAGCCCCAGCATTTT.

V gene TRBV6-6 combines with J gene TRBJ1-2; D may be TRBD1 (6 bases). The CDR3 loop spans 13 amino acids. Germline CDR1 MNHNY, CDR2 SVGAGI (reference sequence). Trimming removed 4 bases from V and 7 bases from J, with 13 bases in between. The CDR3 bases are TGTGCCAGCAGTTTATACAGGGAGGTTGGCTACACCTTC. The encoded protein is CASSLYREVGYTF.

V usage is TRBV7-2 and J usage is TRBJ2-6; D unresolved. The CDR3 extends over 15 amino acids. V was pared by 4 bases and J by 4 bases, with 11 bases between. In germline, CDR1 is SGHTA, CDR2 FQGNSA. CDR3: CASSSYRAGANVLTF. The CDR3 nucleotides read TGTGCCAGCAGCTCCTACAGAGCCGGGGCCAACGTCCTGACTTTC.

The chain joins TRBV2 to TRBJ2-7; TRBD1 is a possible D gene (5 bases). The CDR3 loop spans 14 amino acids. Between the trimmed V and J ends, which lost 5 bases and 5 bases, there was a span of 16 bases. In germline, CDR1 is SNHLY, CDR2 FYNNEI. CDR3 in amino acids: CASSLGQGLNEQYF. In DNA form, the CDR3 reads TGTGCCAGCAGTCTTGGGCAGGGTTTGAACGAGCAGTACTTC.

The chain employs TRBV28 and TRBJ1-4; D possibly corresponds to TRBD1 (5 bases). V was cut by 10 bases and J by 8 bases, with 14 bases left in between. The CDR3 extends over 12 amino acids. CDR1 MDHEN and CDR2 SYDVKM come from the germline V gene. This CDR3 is CATRGDGEKLFF. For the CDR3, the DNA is TGTGCCACCCGGGGGGATGGAGAAAAACTGTTTTTT.